These T cell receptor beta chains were read from a single sample in a study of human T cells and chemical hapten exposure. TCRdb analysed the RACE reads with MiXCR anew, one entry per CDR3 protein. The table has 50,000 to 65,000 distinct CDR3 sequences, approximately 8.8% seen once. The sequences come from whole blood, collected in connection with sensitization to the hapten diphenylcyclopropenone (DPC). All receptors derive from a woman between 35 and 50 years old with alopecia areata. Some clones in this sample may be carry-over from other donors' samples. Each CDR3 is given with its conserved first and last residue. A D gene is named only where the DNA matches it firmly. Not every row has a clone size; where given, it reads once, few, many or a size class.

d_call	clone_size	j_call	v_call	cdr3_nt	cdr3_aa
TRBD2	many	TRBJ2-3	TRBV4-1	TGCGCCAGCAGCCAGGTAGCGGGGGCCTTCGTCGTAGCAGATACGCAGTATTTT	CASSQVAGAFVVADTQYF
-	many	TRBJ1-3	TRBV6-6	TGTGCCAGCAGTTACACCCGCGGCTCTGGAAACACCATATATTTT	CASSYTRGSGNTIYF
-	many	TRBJ1-5	TRBV20-1	TGCAGTGCTGAAAGGGACACAGATCAGCCCCAGCATTTT	CSAERDTDQPQHF
-	-	TRBJ2-1	TRBV4-2	TGTGCCAGCAGCCAAGAACGGCGCGCGGCGGGTGAGCAGTTCTTC	CASSQERRAAGEQFF
-	-	TRBJ2-1	TRBV11-2	TGTGCCAGCAGCTTAGTCCGAGCTGCGGCGGATGAGCAGTTCTTC	CASSLVRAAADEQFF
-	many	TRBJ1-1	TRBV20-1	TGCAGTGCTTTACACGGAACGAAAATCTTAGAGAACACTGAAGCTTTCTTT	CSALHGTKILENTEAFF
-	-	TRBJ1-5	TRBV6-1	TGTGCCAGCAGTGGGGAGCTAGGGAAGCCCCAGCATTTT	CASSGELGKPQHF
-	many	TRBJ2-1	TRBV30	TGTGCCTGGAGTGTGGCTCCCTACAATGAGCAGTTCTTC	CAWSVAPYNEQFF
TRBD2	many	TRBJ2-5	TRBV30	TGTGCCTGGGGAGAAGGACTAGCGGGGGGCGAGACCCAGTACTTC	CAWGEGLAGGETQYF
TRBD1	few	TRBJ1-5	TRBV6-6	TGTGCCAGCAGCCTGGCAGGGGGGGATAGCAATCAGCCCCAGCATTTT	CASSLAGGDSNQPQHF
-	many	TRBJ2-2	TRBV2	TGTGCCAGCAGGACCGGTCCGGGCGGGGAGCTGTTTTTT	CASRTGPGGELFF
-	-	TRBJ1-2	TRBV9	TGTGCCAGCAGCGTAGGGGCTGGCGGCTACACCTTC	CASSVGAGGYTF
-	many	TRBJ2-7	TRBV20-1	TGCAGTGCCTCCCGCCTGGGGCAGGGGGGAGCAGGCTCCTACGAGCAGTACTTC	CSASRLGQGGAGSYEQYF
TRBD2	many	TRBJ2-1	TRBV7-2	TGTGCCAGCAGGCCACTAGCGGGGGGGCCCCCGGAGCAGTTCTTC	CASRPLAGGPPEQFF
TRBD2	many	TRBJ2-3	TRBV5-1	TGCGCCAGCAGCGTAACTAGCGGGGGGGCTAAAGATACGCAGTATTTT	CASSVTSGGAKDTQYF
TRBD1	few	TRBJ1-5	TRBV7-8	TGTGCCAGCAGCGCCCACGCGGCAGGGGGCGTCCGTCAGCCCCAGCATTTT	CASSAHAAGGVRQPQHF
-	few	TRBJ1-2	TRBV30	TGTGCCTGGAGGCCGACCTTGGAGGGCAGAGTCTATGGCTACACCTTC	CAWRPTLEGRVYGYTF
TRBD1	many	TRBJ1-2	TRBV29-1	TGCAGCGCCGTCCCGGGACAGGGCAGCGGCTACACCTTC	CSAVPGQGSGYTF
TRBD1	many	TRBJ1-1	TRBV29-1	TGCAGCGCCGTGACAGGGAGAGTGAACCCTGAAGCTTTCTTT	CSAVTGRVNPEAFF
TRBD1	-	TRBJ1-6	TRBV6-2/TRBV6-3	TGTGCCAGCAGTTACGGCAGGGGGCTCTCACCCCTCCACTTT	CASSYGRGLSPLHF
TRBD1	many	TRBJ1-1	TRBV18	TGTGCCAGCTCAGCGGGACAGCGAAGGCCCACTGAAGCTTTCTTT	CASSAGQRRPTEAFF
TRBD2	many	TRBJ2-2	TRBV12-3/TRBV12-4	TGTGCCAGCAGTCGCACGGGGGGAAACACCGGGGAGCTGTTTTTT	CASSRTGGNTGELFF
-	many	TRBJ2-3	TRBV30	TGTGCCTGGGCTGGGCGAGATACGCAGTATTTT	CAWAGRDTQYF
TRBD2	few	TRBJ2-1	TRBV5-1	TGCGCCAGAACCGGGACTAGCGACTACAATGAGCAGTTCTTC	CARTGTSDYNEQFF
-	-	TRBJ1-6	TRBV7-2	TGTGCCAGCAGCTCCCGAATCGATTCACCCCTCCACTTT	CASSSRIDSPLHF
-	-	TRBJ2-2	TRBV5-1	TGCGCCAGCAGCTTAGGGGCTAGCCCCGGGGAGCTGTTTTTT	CASSLGASPGELFF